One sample yielded the 11 T cell receptor beta chains listed below, sequenced in a study of T cell repertoires in aging, cancer and after chemotherapy. Peripheral blood genomic DNA, not sorted cells or RNA, was the template. TRB rearrangements spanning V, D and J were amplified using mixed TRB-A/B primers. TCRdb reanalysed the multiplex PCR reads using MiXCR and keeps one entry per CDR3 protein. The sample holds approximately 1,600 distinct CDR3 sequences; about 20% are singletons and the top ten take roughly 7.1%. Sequences were obtained from blood. The receptors derive from a human donor with a solid tumor.

This clonotype is medium-sized. The chain joins TRBV5-1 to TRBJ2-7, with D perhaps TRBD1 (5 bases). The CDR3 covers 12 residues. The germline gives CDR1 SGHRS, CDR2 YFSETQ. Trimming took off 0 bases at V and 5 bases at J, with 6 bases between the two ends. Here the CDR3 DNA reads TGCGCCAGCAGCTTGGGGGGCCACGAGCAGTACTTC. It codes for CASSLGGHEQYF.

This clonotype is medium-sized by share. J is TRBJ2-2 and V is TRBV6-5; D call uncertain. The germline V and J ends were trimmed by 2 bases and 0 bases, with 4 bases remaining between them. Germline CDR1 reads MNHEY; CDR2 reads SVGAGI. The CDR3 loop spans 14 amino acids. The CDR3 sequence: CASSYRANTGELFF. The CDR3 nucleotides read TGTGCCAGCAGTTACAGAGCGAACACCGGGGAGCTGTTTTTT.

By its share, this clonotype is large. V is TRBV12-3 or TRBV12-4 and J is TRBJ2-7; 8 bases line up with TRBD1. J gave up 5 bases and V 6 bases, and 3 bases lay outside the gene matches. This CDR3 is built from 12 residues. Written as DNA, the CDR3 is TGTGCCAGCAGGACAGGGGCCCACGAGCAGTACTTC. Translation: CASRTGAHEQYF.

The chain carries TRBV20-1 and TRBJ1-1; TRBD1 might be the D (5 bases). The ends were cut back, 6 bases at V and 7 bases at J, with 15 bases in the middle. This CDR3 spans 12 amino acids. The germline CDR1 and CDR2 sequences are DFQATT and SNEGSKA (reference sequence). The CDR3 protein is CSARRGGSEAFF. The CDR3 DNA reads TGCAGTGCGCGGCGGGGGGGTAGTGAAGCTTTCTTT.

As regards this clonotype: A single base separates this from a much larger clone, so it may be a read error. This chain links TRBV20-1 with TRBJ2-7; D remains ambiguous. The germline CDR1 and CDR2 sequences are DFQATT and SNEGSKA (reference sequence). There are 13 residues in the CDR3. The CDR3 loop is CSASHTLSYVQYF. The DNA of the CDR3 is TGCAGTGCTAGCCACACTTTATCCTACGTGCAGTACTTC.

The chain has TRBV11-2 and TRBJ1-4; D is ambiguous. The CDR3 totals 15 residues. V was clipped by 4 bases and J by 0 bases, with 9 bases between them. Germline CDR1 and CDR2: SGHAT and FQNNGV. This CDR3 reads CASSSPSTTNEKLFF. The DNA for the CDR3 is TGTGCCAGCAGCTCGCCTTCAACAACTAATGAAAAACTGTTTTTT.

This clonotype is termed medium-sized (0.01 to 0.1%). The V gene is TRBV6-1, the J gene TRBJ2-7, with unresolved D. Germline values: CDR1 MNHNS, CDR2 SASEGT. V was cut by 2 bases and J by 0 bases, with 8 bases left in between. The CDR3 spans 14 residues. CDR3 region: CASSEWSDSYEQYF. CDR3 nucleotide sequence: TGTGCCAGCAGTGAATGGTCGGACTCCTACGAGCAGTACTTC.

By share, this clonotype counts as medium-sized. The rearrangement uses TRBV20-1 and TRBJ1-1; the D gene is possibly TRBD1 (5 bases). Trimming removed 5 bases from V and 5 bases from J, with 18 bases in between. The germline CDR1 and CDR2 sequences are DFQATT and SNEGSKA (reference sequence). The CDR3 totals 14 residues. CDR3 sequence (DNA): TGCAGTGCTGCCTTCGGGACGATTTCAACTGAAGCTTTCTTT. Its translation is CSAAFGTISTEAFF.

This clonotype is medium-sized. The chain employs TRBV27 and TRBJ1-1; D ambiguous. The CDR3 runs 14 residues. Germline V CDR1 and CDR2: MNHEY, SMNVEV (reference sequence). Trimming took 4 bases from V and 2 from J, leaving 11 bases between them. The CDR3 sequence is CASSSIPINTEAFF. CDR3 DNA: TGTGCCAGCAGTTCAATTCCAATAAACACTGAAGCTTTCTTT.

This chain uses TRBV6-6 with TRBJ1-4; a weak D match, TRBD1 (6 bases). V was trimmed by 4 bases and J by 8 bases, leaving 17 bases between them. The CDR3 is 15 residues long. Looked up from germline, CDR1 is MNHNY and CDR2 is SVGAGI (reference sequence). CDR3 protein: CASSFPGGTGEKLFF. CDR3 bases: TGTGCCAGCAGTTTCCCCGGGGGCACGGGAGAAAAACTGTTTTTT.

By proportion, this clonotype is large. The V gene is TRBV6-5, the J gene TRBJ2-6; 7 bases fit TRBD2. The CDR3 contains 19 residues. CDR1 MNHEY and CDR2 SVGAGI come from the germline V gene. Trimming took 1 base from V and 0 from J; bases not matched to a gene: 9. CDR3 in DNA: TGTGCCAGCAGTTACTATAGTGGCGGGGGTCTCTCTGGGGCCAACGTCCTGACTTTC. This gives the protein CASSYYSGGGLSGANVLTF.